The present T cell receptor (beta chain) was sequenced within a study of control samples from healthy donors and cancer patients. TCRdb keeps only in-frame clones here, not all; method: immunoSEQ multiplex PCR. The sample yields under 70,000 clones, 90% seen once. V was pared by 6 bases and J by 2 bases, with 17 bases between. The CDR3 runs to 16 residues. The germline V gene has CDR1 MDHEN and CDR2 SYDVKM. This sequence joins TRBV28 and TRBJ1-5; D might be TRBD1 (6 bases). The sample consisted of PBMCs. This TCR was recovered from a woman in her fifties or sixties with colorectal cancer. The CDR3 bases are TGTGCCAGCAGGGGTGGACAGCGAAGAGGCAATCAGCCCCAGCATTTT. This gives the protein CASRGGQRRGNQPQHF.